The next 15 T cell receptor beta chains were all read from a single sample in a study of tissue T cells after allogeneic stem cell transplantation. Clones were read by immunoSEQ multiplex PCR, and TCRdb kept only the in-frame ones, dropping some. The sample records about 43,000 clones, around 90% being singletons. The sample consisted of blood, taken before transplantation. The receptors were sampled from a woman between 35 and 75 years old who later had graft-versus-host disease after an allogeneic stem cell transplant.

The chain uses TRBV4-3 and TRBJ2-1; 7 bases are shared with TRBD2. V trimming: 0 bases; J trimming: 6 bases; junction bases outside the gene matches: 8. The CDR3 is 16 amino acids. Germline-derived CDR1 and CDR2 are LGHNA and YSLEER. CDR3 protein: CASSQDLGGVSNEQFF. The CDR3 DNA follows: TGCGCCAGCAGCCAAGATTTGGGAGGGGTCTCCAATGAGCAGTTCTTC.

CDR3 loop: CASSPPRRGYTEAFF. The CDR3 nucleotides read TGTGCCAGCAGCCCTCCGCGGAGGGGGTACACTGAAGCTTTCTTT. This chain uses TRBV6-6 with TRBJ1-1, with D possibly being TRBD1 (6 bases). This CDR3 has 15 amino acids. In germline, CDR1 is MNHNY, CDR2 SVGAGI (reference sequence). V was pared by 6 bases and J by 3 bases, with 17 bases between.

V is TRBV3-1 (or the pseudogene TRBV3-2) and J is TRBJ2-1, with D perhaps matching TRBD1 or TRBD2 (6 bases each). Trimming removed 2 bases at V and 10 bases at J, with 12 bases between. Germline assignment: CDR1 LGHDT and CDR2 YNNKEL (reference sequence). The CDR3 has 13 residues. The CDR3 DNA reads as TGTGCCAGCAGCCAAACCCGGGGGCGGGAGCAGTTCTTC. Translated, it gives CASSQTRGREQFF.

This clone has more than one count but fewer than ten. J is TRBJ1-3 and V is TRBV2; D uncertain. V was cut by 5 bases and J by 0 bases, with 8 bases left in between. Germline CDR1 and CDR2: SNHLY and FYNNEI. This CDR3 is built from 14 residues. CDR3 sequence: CASSTIGSGNTIYF. CDR3 in DNA: TGTGCCAGCAGTACTATAGGCTCTGGAAACACCATATATTTT.

V is TRBV5-4 and J is TRBJ2-7; 10 bases match TRBD1. The CDR3 covers 17 residues. CDR1 is SGHNT and CDR2 is YYREEE in the germline V gene (reference sequence). Trimming took 0 bases from V and 7 from J; bases not matched to a gene: 13. The CDR3 loop is CASSLGRGTGVIREQYF. The DNA of the CDR3 is TGTGCCAGCAGCTTGGGACGGGGGACAGGGGTAATTCGAGAGCAGTACTTC.

The chain recombines TRBV4-3 with TRBJ1-1; no firm D call. CDR1 and CDR2 from the germline V gene are LGHNA and YSLEER. The CDR3 loop spans 15 amino acids. With 0 bases removed from V and 1 base from J, the gap between germline ends came to 9 bases. The CDR3 spells CASSQDREGNTEAFF. The CDR3 bases are TGCGCCAGCAGCCAAGATCGGGAGGGGAACACTGAAGCTTTCTTT.

The genes are TRBV5-1 and TRBJ2-3, with D possibly being TRBD1 (5 bases). Deletions cut 0 bases from V and 0 bases from J, with 17 bases between. Germline CDR1 SGHRS, CDR2 YFSETQ. There are 18 residues in the CDR3. The CDR3 DNA is TGCGCCAGCAGCTTGGAGGAGTGGGCGGCAGGGAGCACAGATACGCAGTATTTT. Translated: CASSLEEWAAGSTDTQYF.

CDR3 DNA sequence: TGTGCCAGTAGTATAGGACAAGGACAGGGTCGAAATCAGCCCCAGCATTTT. Protein: CASSIGQGQGRNQPQHF. The V gene is TRBV19, the J gene TRBJ1-5; 8 bases map to TRBD1. J lost 4 bases, V lost 1 base, and 9 bases had no gene match. The CDR3 is 17 residues long. Per the germline V gene, CDR1 is LNHDA and CDR2 is SQIVND (reference sequence).

V and J are TRBV4-3 and TRBJ2-5; the match to TRBD1 covers 9 bases. CDR1 is LGHNA and CDR2 is YSLEER in the germline V gene. The CDR3 has 14 residues. V shed 2 bases, J shed 4 bases, and the junction held 2 bases outside the gene matches. CDR3 residues: CASSQTGGGETQYF. CDR3 DNA: TGCGCCAGCAGCCAAACAGGGGGCGGAGAGACCCAGTACTTC.

J is TRBJ1-5 and V is TRBV6-6; the D is unclear. Germline V CDR1 and CDR2: MNHNY, SVGAGI (reference sequence). V lost 1 base and J 0 bases, leaving 7 bases between the germline ends. CDR3 length equals 15 residues. The CDR3 DNA follows: TGTGCCAGCAGTTACTGGGAATTTAGCAATCAGCCCCAGCATTTT. It codes for CASSYWEFSNQPQHF.

V and J are TRBV27 and TRBJ2-7; D uncertain. The germline CDR1 and CDR2 sequences are MNHEY and SMNVEV (reference sequence). The CDR3 extends over 14 amino acids. V was trimmed by 3 bases and J by 2 bases, leaving 11 bases between them. In DNA form, the CDR3 reads TGTGCCAGCAGTTTTGACAAGTCTACCTACGAGCAGTACTTC. Its translation is CASSFDKSTYEQYF.

The V gene is TRBV30, the J gene TRBJ1-2; D unclear. Trimming took off 5 bases at V and 6 bases at J, with 13 bases between the two ends. Germline V gene lookup returns CDR1 GTSNPN and CDR2 SVGIG (reference sequence). The CDR3 is 12 residues long. The CDR3 coding sequence is TGTGCCTGGGCATTCCGGCCCAATGGCTACACCTTC. Its translation: CAWAFRPNGYTF.

V is TRBV5-6 and J is TRBJ2-1; D is perhaps TRBD1 (6 bases). This CDR3 is 14 amino acids long. Trimming pared 4 bases from V and 8 bases from J, leaving 16 bases between. Per the germline V gene, CDR1 is SGHDT and CDR2 is YYEEEE. The CDR3, as DNA: TGTGCCAGCAGCCGACAGGTACGGGTCGATGAGCAGTTCTTC. Translating it yields CASSRQVRVDEQFF.

This chain connects TRBV4-1 to TRBJ1-4; the match to TRBD1 covers 8 bases. V gave up 4 bases and J gave up 8 bases; unmatched junction bases: 6. The CDR3 sequence is 14 residues long. Germline V gene lookup returns CDR1 MGHRA and CDR2 YSYEKL. The CDR3 nucleotides read TGCGCCAGCAGCCCGGACAGGGTGGACGAAAAACTGTTTTTT. Translation gives CASSPDRVDEKLFF.

The CDR3 sequence: CSSGGGTDTQYF. Here the CDR3 DNA reads TGCAGCTCCGGGGGCGGCACAGATACGCAGTATTTT. The rearrangement uses TRBV29-1 and TRBJ2-3, with D perhaps TRBD1 or TRBD2 (6 bases each). Trimming took 8 bases from V and 1 from J, leaving 10 bases between them. This CDR3 has 12 residues. Germline V gene sequence: CDR1 SQVTM, CDR2 ANQGSEA.